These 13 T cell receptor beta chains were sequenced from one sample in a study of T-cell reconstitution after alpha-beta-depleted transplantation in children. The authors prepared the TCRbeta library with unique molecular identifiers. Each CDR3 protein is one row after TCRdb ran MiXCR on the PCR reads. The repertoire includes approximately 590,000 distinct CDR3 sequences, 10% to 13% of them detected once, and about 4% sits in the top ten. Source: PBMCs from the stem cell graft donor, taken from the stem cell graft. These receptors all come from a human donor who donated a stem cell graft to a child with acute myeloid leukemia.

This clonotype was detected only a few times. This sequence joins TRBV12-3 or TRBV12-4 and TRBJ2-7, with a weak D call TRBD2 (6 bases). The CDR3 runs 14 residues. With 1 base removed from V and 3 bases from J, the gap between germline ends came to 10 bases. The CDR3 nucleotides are TGTGCCAGCAGTTTAGGCGGGATGGGCTACGAGCAGTACTTC. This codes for CASSLGGMGYEQYF.

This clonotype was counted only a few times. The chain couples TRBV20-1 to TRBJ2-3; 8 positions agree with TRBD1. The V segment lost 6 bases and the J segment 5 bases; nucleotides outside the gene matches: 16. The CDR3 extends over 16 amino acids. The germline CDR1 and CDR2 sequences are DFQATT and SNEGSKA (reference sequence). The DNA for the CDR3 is TGCAGTGCCATACAACTGACAGGGGTCAAAGGAGATACGCAGTATTTT. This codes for CSAIQLTGVKGDTQYF.

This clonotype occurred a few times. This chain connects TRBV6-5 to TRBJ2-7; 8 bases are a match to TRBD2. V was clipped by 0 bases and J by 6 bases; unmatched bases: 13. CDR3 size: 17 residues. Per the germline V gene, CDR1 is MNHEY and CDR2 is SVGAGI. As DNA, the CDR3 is TGTGCCAGCAGTTACTCGAGCAACGGGAGGGTGATTGGCGAGCAGTACTTC. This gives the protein CASSYSSNGRVIGEQYF.

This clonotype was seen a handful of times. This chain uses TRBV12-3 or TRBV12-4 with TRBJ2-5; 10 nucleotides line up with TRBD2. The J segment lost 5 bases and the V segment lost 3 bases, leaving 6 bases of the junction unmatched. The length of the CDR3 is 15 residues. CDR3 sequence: CASSFPAGGPETQYF. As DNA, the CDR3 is TGTGCCAGCAGTTTCCCAGCGGGAGGGCCGGAGACCCAGTACTTC.

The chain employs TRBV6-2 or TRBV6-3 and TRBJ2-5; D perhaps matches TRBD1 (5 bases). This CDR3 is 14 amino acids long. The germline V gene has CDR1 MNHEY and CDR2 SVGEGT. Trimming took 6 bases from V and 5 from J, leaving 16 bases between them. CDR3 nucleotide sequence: TGTGCCAGCAGGAATGACAGAGGTTGGGAGACCCAGTACTTC. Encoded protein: CASRNDRGWETQYF.

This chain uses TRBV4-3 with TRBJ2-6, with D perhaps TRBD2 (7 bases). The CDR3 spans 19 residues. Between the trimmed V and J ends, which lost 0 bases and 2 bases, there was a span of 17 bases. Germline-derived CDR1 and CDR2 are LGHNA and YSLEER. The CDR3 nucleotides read TGCGCCAGCAGCCAAGAGGGGGCAGTGGCGGGGGCTGGGGCCAACGTCCTGACTTTC. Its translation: CASSQEGAVAGAGANVLTF.

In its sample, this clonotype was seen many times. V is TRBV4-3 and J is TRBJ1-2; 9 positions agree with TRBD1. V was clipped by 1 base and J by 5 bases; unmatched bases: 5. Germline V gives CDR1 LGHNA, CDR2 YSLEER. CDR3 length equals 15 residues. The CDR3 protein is CASSQANDRGYGYTF. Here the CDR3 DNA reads TGCGCCAGCAGCCAAGCAAACGACAGGGGGTATGGCTACACCTTC.

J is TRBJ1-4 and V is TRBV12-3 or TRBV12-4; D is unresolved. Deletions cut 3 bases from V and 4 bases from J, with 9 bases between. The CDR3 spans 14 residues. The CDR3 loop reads CASSFGVVNEKLFF. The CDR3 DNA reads TGTGCCAGCAGTTTTGGTGTGGTTAATGAAAAACTGTTTTTT.

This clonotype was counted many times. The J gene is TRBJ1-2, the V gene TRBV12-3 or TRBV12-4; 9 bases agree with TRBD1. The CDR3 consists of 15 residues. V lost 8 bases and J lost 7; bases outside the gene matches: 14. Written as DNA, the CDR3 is TGTGCCAGCCTCCACCCCGGGACAGGGAAAGGTGGCTACACCTTC. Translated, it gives CASLHPGTGKGGYTF.

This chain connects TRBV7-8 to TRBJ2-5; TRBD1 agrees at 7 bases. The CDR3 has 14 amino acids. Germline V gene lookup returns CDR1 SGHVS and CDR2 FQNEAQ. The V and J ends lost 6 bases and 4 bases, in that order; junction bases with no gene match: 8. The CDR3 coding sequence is TGTGCCAGCAGTCTAGATGACAGGGTAGAGACCCAGTACTTC. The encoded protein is CASSLDDRVETQYF.

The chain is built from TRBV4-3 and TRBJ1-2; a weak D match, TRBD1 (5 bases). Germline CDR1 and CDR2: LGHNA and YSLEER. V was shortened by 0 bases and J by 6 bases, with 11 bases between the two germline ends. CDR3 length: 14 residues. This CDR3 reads CASSQDRLGDGYTF. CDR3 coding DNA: TGCGCCAGCAGCCAAGATAGACTGGGGGATGGCTACACCTTC.

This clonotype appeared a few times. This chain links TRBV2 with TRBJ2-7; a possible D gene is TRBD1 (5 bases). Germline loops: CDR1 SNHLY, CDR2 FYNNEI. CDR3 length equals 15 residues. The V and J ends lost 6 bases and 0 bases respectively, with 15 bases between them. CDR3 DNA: TGTGCCAGCAGCTCCCAGGGCTCCAGCTCCTACGAGCAGTACTTC. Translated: CASSSQGSSSYEQYF.

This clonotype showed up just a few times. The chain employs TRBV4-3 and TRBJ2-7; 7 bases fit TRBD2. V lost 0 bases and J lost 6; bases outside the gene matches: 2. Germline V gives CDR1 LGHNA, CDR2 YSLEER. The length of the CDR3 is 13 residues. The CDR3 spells CASSQDGGSEQYF. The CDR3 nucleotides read TGCGCCAGCAGCCAAGATGGCGGGAGCGAGCAGTACTTC.